The next 17 T cell receptor beta chains were all read from a single sample in a study of lymphopenia after photon versus proton radiotherapy. Using immunoSEQ multiplex PCR, the repertoire was profiled, and TCRdb retains in-frame clones only, with some absent. The table records around 150,000 clones, roughly nine tenths of them present only once. Material: peripheral blood, obtained from a patient treated with photon-based radiotherapy. Receptors were obtained from a man over 45 with gastric cancer.

The genes are TRBV19 and TRBJ2-3; D unclear. The CDR3 length is 13 residues. V shed 3 bases and J shed 2 bases, with 6 bases lying between them. The V gene's germline CDR1 is LNHDA and CDR2 SQIVND (reference sequence). Here the CDR3 reads CASSIRITDTQYF. Here the CDR3 DNA reads TGTGCCAGTAGTATTAGAATCACAGATACGCAGTATTTT.

The V call is TRBV6-1, the J call TRBJ2-5; TRBD1 is a possible D gene (5 bases). Germline values: CDR1 MNHNS, CDR2 SASEGT. V lost 2 bases and J 5 bases, leaving 12 bases between the germline ends. This CDR3 has 14 residues. CDR3 loop: CASSEWQGGETQYF. As DNA, the CDR3 is TGTGCCAGCAGTGAATGGCAGGGCGGCGAGACCCAGTACTTC.

This clone occurred a few times. The rearrangement uses TRBV6-5 and TRBJ2-2; D call uncertain. The CDR3 consists of 14 residues. CDR1 is MNHEY, CDR2 SVGAGI, per germline. V lost 6 bases to trimming and J lost 1 base, with 9 bases between them. The CDR3 is CASSPTRNTGELFF. The DNA of the CDR3 is TGTGCCAGCAGCCCCACACGGAACACCGGGGAGCTGTTTTTT.

This sequence joins TRBV14 and TRBJ2-7; D might be TRBD1 or TRBD2, each matching 5 bases. The V gene's germline CDR1 is SGHDN and CDR2 FVKESK. This CDR3 contains 14 residues. Trimming left V 0 bases short and J 4 bases short, with 10 bases between. The CDR3 reads CASSQDTGPYEQYF. The CDR3 DNA sequence: TGTGCCAGCAGCCAAGACACGGGACCTTACGAGCAGTACTTC.

The chain links TRBV7-2 to TRBJ2-1, with 14 bases aligning to TRBD2. V trimming: 5 bases; J trimming: 12 bases; junction bases outside the gene matches: 9. The CDR3 covers 15 residues. Looked up from germline, CDR1 is SGHTA and CDR2 is FQGNSA. Written as DNA, the CDR3 is TGTGCCAGCAGCCTTCAGACTAGCGGGAGGGCGGGGCAGTTCTTC. Translated, it gives CASSLQTSGRAGQFF.

This clone is a singleton in its sample. The chain carries TRBV7-9 and TRBJ2-7, with 8 nucleotides matching TRBD2. The junction had 15 bases not matched to a gene; V was cut back by 5 bases and J by 3 bases. Germline loops: CDR1 SEHNR, CDR2 FQNEAQ (reference sequence). The CDR3 contains 17 residues. The DNA of the CDR3 is TGTGCCAGCAGCCATACCCGGGGGGGCGAGCGGGTCTACGAGCAGTACTTC. The encoded protein is CASSHTRGGERVYEQYF.

The rearrangement links TRBV11-2 to TRBJ2-2, with 11 bases matching TRBD1. The trim removed 5 bases at V and 4 bases at J, leaving 3 bases unmatched. Germline lookup yields CDR1 SGHAT and CDR2 FQNNGV. This CDR3 has 15 amino acids. The CDR3 reads CASSPGTGGTGELFF. The CDR3 coding sequence is TGTGCCAGCAGCCCGGGGACAGGGGGCACCGGGGAGCTGTTTTTT.

As regards this clone: The junction differs from germline at one of its ends, possibly a read error. This rearrangement joins TRBV2 to TRBJ1-2; weak D call: TRBD1 (5 bases). Germline lookup yields CDR1 SNHLY and CDR2 FYNNEI. This CDR3 has 14 residues. CDR3 protein: CASSEAGIGYGYTF. In nucleotides, the CDR3 is TGTGCCAGCAGCGAAGCAGGGATCGGCTATGGCTACACCTTC.

The rearrangement links TRBV2 to TRBJ2-3; the D gene is possibly TRBD1 (6 bases). CDR3 length equals 16 residues. V was cut by 0 bases and J by 2 bases, with 12 bases left in between. Germline V gene sequence: CDR1 SNHLY, CDR2 FYNNEI. The CDR3 coding sequence is TGTGCCAGCAGTGAAGCGGGGGCAGGCTACACAGATACGCAGTATTTT. Its protein product is CASSEAGAGYTDTQYF.

This clone appeared a few times. This chain joins TRBV19 and TRBJ2-1; possibly TRBD2 for D (5 bases). Trimming stripped 3 bases from V and 5 bases from J, with 17 bases between. Germline assignment: CDR1 LNHDA and CDR2 SQIVND (reference sequence). This CDR3 is built from 16 residues. CDR3: CASSILWAGLNNEQFF. CDR3 coding DNA: TGTGCCAGTAGTATTCTCTGGGCAGGACTTAACAATGAGCAGTTCTTC.

The rearrangement links TRBV18 to TRBJ1-6, with D uncertain. The germline V and J ends were trimmed by 0 bases and 7 bases, with 10 bases remaining between them. The V gene's germline CDR1 is KGHSH and CDR2 LQKENI. The CDR3 contains 15 residues. DNA for the CDR3: TGTGCCAGCTCACCACCGGCAGGCCGAAATTCACCCCTCCACTTT. Its translation is CASSPPAGRNSPLHF.

The rearrangement links TRBV20-1 to TRBJ1-2; possible D gene TRBD1, 5 bases. The CDR3 runs 11 residues. Germline loops: CDR1 DFQATT, CDR2 SNEGSKA (reference sequence). For the CDR3, the DNA is TGCAGCACCAGGGAGGGTGCGGGCTACACCTTC. It encodes CSTREGAGYTF.

The V call is TRBV4-1, the J call TRBJ1-2, with 7 positions matching TRBD1. The CDR3 has 14 residues. The germline CDR1 and CDR2 sequences are MGHRA and YSYEKL. V lost 5 bases, J lost 6 bases, and 9 bases stayed unmatched. CDR3 DNA sequence: TGCGCCAGCAGCAAGACAGGGCCCGGGGATGGCTACACCTTC. It specifies CASSKTGPGDGYTF.

CDR3 sequence (DNA): TGTGCCAGCAGGGACCAAGGGGGCACAGATACGCAGTATTTT. Translation gives CASRDQGGTDTQYF. This chain connects TRBV2 to TRBJ2-3; a weak D match, TRBD1 (5 bases). Trimming cost V 6 bases and J 1 base, with 11 bases left between them. The CDR3 has 14 amino acids. CDR1 is SNHLY and CDR2 is FYNNEI in the germline V gene. Together with reference TRBV2 and TRBJ2-3, the CDR3 gives the full variable domain: EPEVTQTPSHQVTQMGQEVILRCVPISNHLYFYWYRQILGQKVEFLVSFYNNEISEKSEIFDDQFSVERPDGSNFTLKIRSTKLEDSAMYFCASRDQGGTDTQYFGPGTRLTVL.

The chain combines TRBV9 with TRBJ2-3; 12 bases map to TRBD2. The CDR3 length is 15 residues. V was clipped by 2 bases and J by 6 bases; unmatched bases: 4. Per the germline V gene, CDR1 is SGDLS and CDR2 is YYNGEE. CDR3 DNA sequence: TGTGCCAGCAGCGTGACTAGCGGGAGTAGTGATACGCAGTATTTT. Translating it yields CASSVTSGSSDTQYF.

With respect to this clone: The junction does not match germline at one end; this may be a read error. The chain joins TRBV30 to TRBJ1-1; D might be TRBD1 (5 bases). The CDR3 has 13 amino acids. Germline V lookup: CDR1 GTSNPN, CDR2 SVGIG (reference sequence). The CDR3 loop reads CVWTGPMNTEAFF. In DNA, the CDR3 is TGTGTCTGGACGGGACCGATGAACACTGAAGCTTTCTTT.

The chain uses TRBV25-1 and TRBJ2-2; the D is unclear. V lost 3 bases and J lost 0, with 8 bases in between. Looked up from germline, CDR1 is MGHDK and CDR2 is SYGVNS. The CDR3 length is 15 residues. In nucleotides, the CDR3 is TGTGCCAGCAGTGAGGGATCCTCGAACACCGGGGAGCTGTTTTTT. It specifies CASSEGSSNTGELFF.